The clone carrying this T cell receptor beta chain was picked up many times. This record belongs to a study of T cells in Graves' hyperthyroidism and ophthalmopathy. Each diagnosis drew on symptoms, thyroxine, TRAb, thyroid ultrasound and orbital computed tomography findings. Fresh peripheral blood, 8 to 10 ml, was the source of the PBMCs. The CDR3 totals 15 residues. Germline CDR1 is ENHRY and CDR2 is SYGVKD. Trimming removed 7 bases from V and 2 bases from J, with 17 bases in between. What was amplified from RNA transcripts were TCR beta CDR3 regions. The TCR CDR3 was amplified in a first-round RT-PCR using the HTBI primer set. TCRdb itself ran the multiplex PCR reads through MiXCR, one entry per CDR3 protein. The profile shows around 610,000 distinct CDR3 sequences, roughly 14% of them singletons.

The gene calls are TRBV10-3 and TRBJ2-5; D perhaps matches TRBD2 (6 bases). Source material: blood. The clonotype was recovered from a woman in her forties with Graves' ophthalmopathy. CDR3 in DNA: TGTGCCATCATTCCGGGGACTGTAACGCAAGAGACCCAGTACTTC. Protein: CAIIPGTVTQETQYF.